This T cell receptor (beta chain) was identified during a study of cytomegalovirus exposure and HLA in healthy donors. The PCR was carried out with 60 Vbeta primers and 13 Jbeta primers. The protocol was immunoSEQ multiplex PCR, while the TCRdb copy is restricted to in-frame clones and leaves out a portion. Of 100,000 to 150,000 clones in the sample, around 76% were seen once. This CDR3 has 15 amino acids. Germline values: CDR1 SEHNR, CDR2 FQNEAQ (reference sequence). Trimming removed 5 bases at V and 2 bases at J, with 14 bases between. The sequence was obtained from a male donor in good health and CMV-seronegative. V usage is TRBV7-9 and J usage is TRBJ2-3, with a possible D match to TRBD2 (6 bases). The sample comprised PBMCs. CDR3 protein: CASSRGDFDTDTQYF. As DNA, the CDR3 is TGTGCCAGCAGCCGCGGGGACTTTGACACAGATACGCAGTATTTT.